This T cell receptor beta chain was obtained from a study of spatial heterogeneity in lung cancer. Whole-study context: Detection consistently captured more beta-chain sequences than alpha-chain sequences. Study results and limitations: Within tumors, counts of expanded alpha and beta TCRs tracked tumor mutation counts.

Regarding time point: sample taken at primary tumor resection. There were 70 to 80 donors, all of them untreated patients with early-stage non-small cell lung cancer. Whole RNA from tumor, nontumor lung or frozen PBMC was sequenced unsorted. MiXCR, applied by TCRdb to the 5' RACE reads, yields one record per CDR3 protein. The table includes some 6,900 distinct CDR3 sequences, approximately 12% detected once. This clonotype has at least ten counts. The target antigen is unknown. A library prepared for alpha chains yielded this beta chain as an off-target read; its size is of little meaning. This CDR3 is 14 amino acids long. Germline CDR1 is ENHRY and CDR2 is SYGVKD. The V gene end was trimmed by 9 bases and the J gene end by 8 bases; junction bases not matched to a gene: 11.

The chain has TRBV10-3 and TRBJ2-1; 9 bases map to TRBD1. This TCR was sampled from a male donor with early-stage non-small cell lung cancer. This material consisted of lung tumor tissue, taken at surgery. In DNA, the CDR3 is TGTGCCATGAAAGGACAGGGGAATTTGGATGAGCAGTTCTTC. Translating it yields CAMKGQGNLDEQFF.